The 10 T cell receptor beta chains presented below share a single source sample, sequenced in a study of cytomegalovirus exposure and HLA in healthy donors. 60 Vbeta and 13 Jbeta primers were used in PCR. Profiling relied on immunoSEQ multiplex PCR, and the TCRdb table lists in-frame clones only, not all of them. Here the sample spans about 92,000 clones, roughly 80% being singletons. The specimen was PBMCs. All receptors come from a girl aged 2 to 10 in good health and CMV-seropositive.

The CDR3 reads CASSQDFRSGSGNEQFF. The DNA for the CDR3 is TGCGCCAGCAGCCAAGATTTTCGTAGCGGGAGTGGCAATGAGCAGTTCTTC. The chain couples TRBV4-3 to TRBJ2-1; 9 nucleotides line up with TRBD2. Germline V gene lookup returns CDR1 LGHNA and CDR2 YSLEER. This CDR3 has 17 residues. Trimming cost V 0 bases and J 6 bases; bases outside gene matches: 9.

The V gene is TRBV7-8, the J gene TRBJ1-1, with TRBD1 matching over 9 bases. With V trimmed by 6 bases and J by 3 bases, 2 bases remained unmatched. From germline, CDR1 is SGHVS and CDR2 FQNEAQ. CDR3 length: 13 amino acids. The CDR3 protein is CASRWTGDTEAFF. The DNA of the CDR3 is TGTGCCAGCAGATGGACAGGGGACACTGAAGCTTTCTTT.

This clone was picked up a small number of times. The J gene is TRBJ2-2, the V gene TRBV11-2, with D unresolved. The V end was cut by 3 bases, the J end by 8 bases, with 7 bases between. There are 12 residues in the CDR3. Germline-derived CDR1 and CDR2 are SGHAT and FQNNGV. The CDR3 bases are TGTGCCAGCAGCTTGGCCAGGGGGGAGCTGTTTTTT. Translation: CASSLARGELFF.

The V gene is TRBV10-3, the J gene TRBJ1-3, with D tentatively TRBD1 (6 bases). The CDR3 spans 11 residues. The V end lost 10 bases, the J end lost 6 bases, and 10 bases lay between the germline ends. Germline CDR1 and CDR2: ENHRY and SYGVKD. The CDR3: CATVGANTIYF. In nucleotides, the CDR3 is TGTGCCACCGTGGGGGCAAACACCATATATTTT.

The genes are TRBV28 and TRBJ2-1; a weak D match, TRBD1 (6 bases). CDR1 and CDR2 (germline): MDHEN, SYDVKM. Trimming took off 7 bases at V and 5 bases at J, with 15 bases between the two ends. The CDR3 consists of 14 residues. The CDR3 loop is CASNRDPGNNEQFF. The CDR3, as DNA: TGTGCCAGCAACAGGGACCCCGGAAACAATGAGCAGTTCTTC. The full variable domain, completed using reference TRBV28 and TRBJ2-1, is DVKVTQSSRYLVKRTGEKVFLECVQDMDHENMFWYRQDPGLGLRLIYFSYDVKMKEKGDIPEGYSVSREKKERFSLILESASTNQTSMYLCASNRDPGNNEQFFGPGTRLTVL.

The chain employs TRBV11-3 and TRBJ1-1, with D maybe TRBD1 (5 bases). The V gene lost 1 base and the J gene lost 8 bases, with 11 bases spanning the gap. The CDR3 spans 13 residues. Looked up from germline, CDR1 is SGHNT and CDR2 is YENEEA. CDR3 nucleotide sequence: TGTGCCAGCAGCTTAGCCGGGGGGAGAGAAGCTTTCTTT. Amino acid sequence: CASSLAGGREAFF.

This chain joins TRBV6-5 and TRBJ2-1; a weak D match, TRBD1 (6 bases). The V gene's germline CDR1 is MNHEY and CDR2 SVGAGI. V dropped 4 bases and J dropped 9 bases, with 16 bases sitting between them. The CDR3 totals 14 residues. CDR3 amino acids: CASSFPTGSSEQFF. The CDR3, as DNA: TGTGCCAGCAGTTTCCCAACAGGGTCGAGTGAGCAGTTCTTC.

V and J are TRBV5-1 and TRBJ1-2; 9 positions match TRBD1. V was pared by 4 bases and J by 8 bases, with 12 bases of the junction left unmatched. CDR3 length: 15 residues. Per the germline V gene, CDR1 is SGHRS and CDR2 is YFSETQ. The CDR3 loop is CASSLPGQGIQGYTF. The CDR3 nucleotides read TGCGCCAGCAGCCTCCCGGGACAGGGAATTCAGGGCTACACCTTC.

This clone was seen only a few times. The V and J genes are TRBV30 and TRBJ2-5, with 9 nucleotides matching TRBD1. Germline V gene lookup returns CDR1 GTSNPN and CDR2 SVGIG (reference sequence). Unmatched junction bases numbered 10, after V lost 3 bases and J lost 5 bases. This CDR3 has 15 amino acids. The CDR3 is CAWSPGQGRVETQYF. In DNA form, the CDR3 reads TGTGCCTGGAGCCCGGGACAGGGAAGGGTGGAGACCCAGTACTTC. The entire variable domain, with the rest obtained from reference TRBV30 and TRBJ2-5, is as follows: SQTIHQWPATLVQPVGSPLSLECTVEGTSNPNLYWYRQAAGRGLQLLFYSVGIGQISSEVPQNLSASRPQDRQFILSSKKLLLSDSGFYLCAWSPGQGRVETQYFGPGTRLLVL.

The V gene is TRBV11-2, the J gene TRBJ1-2; 7 nucleotides line up with TRBD1. The CDR3 contains 15 residues. Germline V gene data show CDR1 as SGHAT and CDR2 as FQNNGV. The J segment lost 8 bases and the V segment lost 1 base, leaving 10 bases of the junction unmatched. The CDR3: CASSLGQGVVWGYTF. The CDR3, as DNA: TGTGCCAGCAGCTTAGGACAGGGAGTGGTATGGGGCTACACCTTC.